This T cell receptor (beta chain) emerged from a study of CD4+ T cells in melanoma. TCRdb's table, derived via immunoSEQ multiplex PCR, lists solely in-frame clones and lacks some. The sample carries 110,000 to 150,000 clones, roughly 91% recorded once. Germline V gene lookup returns CDR1 WNHNN and CDR2 SYGVQD (reference sequence). V lost 4 bases and J lost 8, with 15 bases in between. CDR3 length: 13 residues. The origin of this receptor is a human donor with melanoma. The J gene is TRBJ2-7, the V gene TRBV10-1, with a tentative D call TRBD1 (6 bases). Here the CDR3 reads CASSGDTFTKQYF. As DNA, the CDR3 is TGCGCCAGCAGTGGGGACACATTTACGAAGCAGTACTTC.